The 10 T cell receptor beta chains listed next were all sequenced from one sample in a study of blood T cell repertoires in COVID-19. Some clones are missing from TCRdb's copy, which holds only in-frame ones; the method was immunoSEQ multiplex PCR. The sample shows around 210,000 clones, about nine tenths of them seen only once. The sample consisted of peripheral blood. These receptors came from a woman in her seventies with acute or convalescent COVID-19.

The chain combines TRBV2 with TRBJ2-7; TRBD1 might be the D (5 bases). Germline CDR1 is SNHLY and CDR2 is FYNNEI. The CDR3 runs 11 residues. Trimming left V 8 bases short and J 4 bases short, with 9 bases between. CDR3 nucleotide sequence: TGTGCCAGCGCAGGGTCGTACGAGCAGTACTTC. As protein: CASAGSYEQYF. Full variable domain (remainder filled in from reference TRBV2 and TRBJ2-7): EPEVTQTPSHQVTQMGQEVILRCVPISNHLYFYWYRQILGQKVEFLVSFYNNEISEKSEIFDDQFSVERPDGSNFTLKIRSTKLEDSAMYFCASAGSYEQYFGPGTRLTVT.

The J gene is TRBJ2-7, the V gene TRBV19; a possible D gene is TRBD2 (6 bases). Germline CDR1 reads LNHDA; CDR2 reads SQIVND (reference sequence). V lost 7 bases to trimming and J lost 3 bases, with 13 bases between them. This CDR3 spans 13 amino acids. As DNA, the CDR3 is TGTGCCAGTACCGGGGACTCCAACTACGAGCAGTACTTC. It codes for CASTGDSNYEQYF.

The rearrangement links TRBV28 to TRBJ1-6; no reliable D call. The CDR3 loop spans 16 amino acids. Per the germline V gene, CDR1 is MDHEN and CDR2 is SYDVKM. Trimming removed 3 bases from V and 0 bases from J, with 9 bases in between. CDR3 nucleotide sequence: TGTGCCAGCAGTTTCGCGGGGAGCTCCTATAATTCACCCCTCCACTTT. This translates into CASSFAGSSYNSPLHF.

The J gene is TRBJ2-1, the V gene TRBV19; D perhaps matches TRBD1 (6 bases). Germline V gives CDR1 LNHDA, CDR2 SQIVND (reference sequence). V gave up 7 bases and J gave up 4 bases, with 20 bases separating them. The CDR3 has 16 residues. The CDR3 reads CASTPQGKGRYNEQFF. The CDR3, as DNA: TGTGCCAGTACCCCCCAGGGGAAAGGACGATACAATGAGCAGTTCTTC.

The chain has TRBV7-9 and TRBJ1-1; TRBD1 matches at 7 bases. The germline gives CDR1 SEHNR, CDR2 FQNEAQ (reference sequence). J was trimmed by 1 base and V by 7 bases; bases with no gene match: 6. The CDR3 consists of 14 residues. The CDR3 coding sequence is TGTGCCAGCAACACGGGGACAGCGAACACTGAAGCTTTCTTT. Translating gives CASNTGTANTEAFF.

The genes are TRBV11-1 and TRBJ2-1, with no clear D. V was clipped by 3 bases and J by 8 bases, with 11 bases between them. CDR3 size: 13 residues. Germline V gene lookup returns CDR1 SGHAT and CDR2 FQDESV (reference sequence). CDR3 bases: TGTGCCAGCAGCTTTGGGCTTGGCGATGAGCAGTTCTTC. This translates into CASSFGLGDEQFF.

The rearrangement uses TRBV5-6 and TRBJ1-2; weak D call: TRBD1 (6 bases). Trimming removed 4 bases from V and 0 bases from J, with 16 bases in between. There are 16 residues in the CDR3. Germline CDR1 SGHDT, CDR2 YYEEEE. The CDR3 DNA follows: TGTGCCAGCAGCGTACAGGGAGCGCGATCTAACTATGGCTACACCTTC. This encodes CASSVQGARSNYGYTF.

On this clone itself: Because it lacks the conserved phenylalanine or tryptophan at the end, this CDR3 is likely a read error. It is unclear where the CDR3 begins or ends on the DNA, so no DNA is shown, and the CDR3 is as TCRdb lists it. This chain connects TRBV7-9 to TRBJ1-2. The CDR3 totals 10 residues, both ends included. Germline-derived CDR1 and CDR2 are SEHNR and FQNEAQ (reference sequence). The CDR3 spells CALGGPDKLN.

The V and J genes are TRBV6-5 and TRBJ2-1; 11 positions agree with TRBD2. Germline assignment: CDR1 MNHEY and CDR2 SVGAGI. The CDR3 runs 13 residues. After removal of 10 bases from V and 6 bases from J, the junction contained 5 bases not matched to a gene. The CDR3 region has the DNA TGTGCCACCCGGACTAGCGGGCTCAATGAGCAGTTCTTC. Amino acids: CATRTSGLNEQFF.

In DNA form, the CDR3 reads TGTGCCAGTAGTATCCAGGGGGCAGGCAATCAGCCCCAGCATTTT. It is translated as CASSIQGAGNQPQHF. The chain uses TRBV19 and TRBJ1-5; 8 nucleotides line up with TRBD1. The V and J ends lost 3 bases and 2 bases, in that order; junction bases with no gene match: 3. Germline values: CDR1 LNHDA, CDR2 SQIVND (reference sequence). There are 15 residues in the CDR3.